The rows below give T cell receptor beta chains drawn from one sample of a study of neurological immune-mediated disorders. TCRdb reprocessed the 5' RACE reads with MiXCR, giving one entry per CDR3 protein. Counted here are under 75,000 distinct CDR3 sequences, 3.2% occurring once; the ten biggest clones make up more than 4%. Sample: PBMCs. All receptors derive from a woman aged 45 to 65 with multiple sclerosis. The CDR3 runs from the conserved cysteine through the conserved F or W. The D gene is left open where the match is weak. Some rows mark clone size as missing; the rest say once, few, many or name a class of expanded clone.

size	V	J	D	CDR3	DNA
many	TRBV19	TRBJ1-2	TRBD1	CASSIGTVPGYTF	TGTGCCAGTAGTATCGGGACAGTTCCTGGCTACACCTTC
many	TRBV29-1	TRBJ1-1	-	CSVQPVYTEAFF	TGCAGCGTTCAACCGGTCTACACTGAAGCTTTCTTT
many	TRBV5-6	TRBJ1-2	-	CASSPAGQGYGYTF	TGTGCCAGCAGTCCTGCAGGTCAAGGGTATGGCTACACCTTC
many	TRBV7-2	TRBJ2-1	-	CASSLVVATSYNEQFF	TGTGCCAGCAGCTTAGTCGTGGCTACCTCCTACAATGAGCAGTTCTTC
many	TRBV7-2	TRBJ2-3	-	CASSLLGGRGDTQYF	TGTGCCAGCAGCTTACTTGGGGGCCGGGGAGATACGCAGTATTTT
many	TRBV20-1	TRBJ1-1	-	CSASWGNTEAFF	TGCAGTGCTTCTTGGGGGAACACTGAAGCTTTCTTT
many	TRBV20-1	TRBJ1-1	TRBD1	CSARSGRGWTEAFF	TGCAGTGCTAGGTCGGGCAGGGGGTGGACTGAAGCTTTCTTT
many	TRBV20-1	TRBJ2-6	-	CSASGFRSGANVLTF	TGCAGTGCTAGTGGATTCCGCTCTGGGGCCAACGTCCTGACTTTC
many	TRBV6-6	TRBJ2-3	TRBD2	CASSYLSTSGDTDTQYF	TGTGCCAGCAGTTATCTCTCAACTAGCGGGGACACAGATACGCAGTATTTT
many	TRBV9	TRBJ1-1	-	CASSVGGAVNTEAFF	TGTGCCAGCAGCGTAGGGGGCGCAGTGAACACTGAAGCTTTCTTT
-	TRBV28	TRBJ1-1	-	CASSLGVGGTEAFF	TGTGCCAGCAGTTTAGGGGTGGGTGGGACTGAAGCTTTCTTT
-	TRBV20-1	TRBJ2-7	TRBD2	CSARDGASGRDIYEQYF	TGCAGTGCTAGAGACGGCGCTAGCGGGAGGGACATCTACGAGCAGTACTTC
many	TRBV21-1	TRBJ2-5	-	CASSSRREAGAKETQYF	TGTGCCAGCAGCTCCCGCCGTGAAGCGGGGGCAAAGGAGACCCAGTACTTC
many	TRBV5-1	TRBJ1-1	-	CASSLGGGSAFF	TGCGCCAGCAGCTTGGGTGGGGGATCGGCTTTCTTT
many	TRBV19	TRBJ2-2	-	CASWFGGGAAGELFF	TGTGCCAGTTGGTTTGGAGGGGGCGCCGCCGGGGAGCTGTTTTTT
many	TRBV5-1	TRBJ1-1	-	CASSLMSGNTEAFF	TGCGCCAGCAGCTTGATGAGTGGGAACACTGAAGCTTTCTTT
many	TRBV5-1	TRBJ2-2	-	CASSDPPNAGELFF	TGCGCCAGCAGTGACCCCCCGAACGCCGGGGAGCTGTTTTTT
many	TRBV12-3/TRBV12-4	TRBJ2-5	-	CASSFFYQETQYF	TGTGCCAGCAGTTTTTTTTATCAAGAGACCCAGTACTTC